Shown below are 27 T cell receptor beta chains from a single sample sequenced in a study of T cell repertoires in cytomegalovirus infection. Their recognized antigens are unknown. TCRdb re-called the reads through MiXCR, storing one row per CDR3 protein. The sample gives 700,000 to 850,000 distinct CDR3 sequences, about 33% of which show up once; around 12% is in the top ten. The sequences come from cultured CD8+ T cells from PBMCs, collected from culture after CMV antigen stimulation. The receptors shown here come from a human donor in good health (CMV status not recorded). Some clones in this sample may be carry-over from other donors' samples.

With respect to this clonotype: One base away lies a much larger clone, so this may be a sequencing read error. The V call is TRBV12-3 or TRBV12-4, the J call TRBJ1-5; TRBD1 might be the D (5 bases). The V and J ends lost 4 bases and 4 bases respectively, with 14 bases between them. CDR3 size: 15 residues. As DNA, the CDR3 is TGTGCCAGCAGTTCGGACAATTACGGGAATCAGCCCCAGCATTTT. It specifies CASSSDNYGNQPQHF.

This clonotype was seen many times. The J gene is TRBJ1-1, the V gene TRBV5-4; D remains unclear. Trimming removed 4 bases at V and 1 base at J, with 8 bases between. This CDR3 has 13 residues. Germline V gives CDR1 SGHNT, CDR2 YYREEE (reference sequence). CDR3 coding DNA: TGTGCCAGCAGCCACGACACGAACACTGAAGCTTTCTTT. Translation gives CASSHDTNTEAFF.

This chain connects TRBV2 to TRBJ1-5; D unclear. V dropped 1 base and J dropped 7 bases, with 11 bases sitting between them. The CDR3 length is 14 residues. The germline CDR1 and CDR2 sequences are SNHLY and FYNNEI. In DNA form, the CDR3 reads TGTGCCAGCAGTGAAGAGGGTGAGCGGCAGCCCCAGCATTTT. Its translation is CASSEEGERQPQHF.

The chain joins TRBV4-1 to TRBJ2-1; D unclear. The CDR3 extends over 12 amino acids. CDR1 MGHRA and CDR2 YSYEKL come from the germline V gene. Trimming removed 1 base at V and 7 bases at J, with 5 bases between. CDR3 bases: TGCGCCAGCAGCCAAGGGTCGAATGAGCAGTTCTTC. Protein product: CASSQGSNEQFF.

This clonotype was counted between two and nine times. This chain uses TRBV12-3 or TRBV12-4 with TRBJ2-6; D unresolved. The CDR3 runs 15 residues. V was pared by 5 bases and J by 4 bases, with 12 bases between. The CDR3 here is CASSPSLRGANVLTF. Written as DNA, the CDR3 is TGTGCCAGCAGTCCGTCTCTAAGGGGGGCCAACGTCCTGACTTTC.

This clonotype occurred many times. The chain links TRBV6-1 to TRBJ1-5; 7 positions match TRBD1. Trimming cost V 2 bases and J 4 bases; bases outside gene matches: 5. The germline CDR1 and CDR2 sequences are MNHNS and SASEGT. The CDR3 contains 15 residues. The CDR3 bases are TGTGCCAGCAGTGAAACGGGACAGCTAAATCAGCCCCAGCATTTT. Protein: CASSETGQLNQPQHF.

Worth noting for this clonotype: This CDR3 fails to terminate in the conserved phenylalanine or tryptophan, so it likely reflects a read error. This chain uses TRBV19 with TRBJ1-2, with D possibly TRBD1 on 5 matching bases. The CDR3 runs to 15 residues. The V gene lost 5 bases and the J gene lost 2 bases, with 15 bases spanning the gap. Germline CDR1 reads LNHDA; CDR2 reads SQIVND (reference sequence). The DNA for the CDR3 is TGTGCCAGTAGTGGGGTTTCTGCAGGGAACTATGGCTACACCTCC. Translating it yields CASSGVSAGNYGYTS.

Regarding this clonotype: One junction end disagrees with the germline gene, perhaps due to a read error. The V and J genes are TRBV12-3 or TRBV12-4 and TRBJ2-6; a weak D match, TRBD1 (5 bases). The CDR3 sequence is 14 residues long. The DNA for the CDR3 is TGTGCCAGCAGTTTTGGGTCTGGGGCCGACGTCCTGACTTTC. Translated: CASSFGSGADVLTF.

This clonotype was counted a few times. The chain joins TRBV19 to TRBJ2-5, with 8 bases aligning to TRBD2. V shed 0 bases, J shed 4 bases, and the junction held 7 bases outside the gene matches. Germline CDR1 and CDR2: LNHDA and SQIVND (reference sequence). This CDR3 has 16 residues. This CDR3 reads CASSIDPAGAPETQYF. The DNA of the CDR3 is TGTGCCAGTAGTATAGATCCAGCGGGGGCTCCAGAGACCCAGTACTTC.

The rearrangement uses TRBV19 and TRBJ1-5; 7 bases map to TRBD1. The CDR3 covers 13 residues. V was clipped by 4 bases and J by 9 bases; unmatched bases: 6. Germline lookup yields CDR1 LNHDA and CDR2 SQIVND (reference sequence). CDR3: CASSKTPGGPQHF. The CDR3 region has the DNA TGTGCCAGTAGTAAGACACCAGGGGGGCCCCAGCATTTT.

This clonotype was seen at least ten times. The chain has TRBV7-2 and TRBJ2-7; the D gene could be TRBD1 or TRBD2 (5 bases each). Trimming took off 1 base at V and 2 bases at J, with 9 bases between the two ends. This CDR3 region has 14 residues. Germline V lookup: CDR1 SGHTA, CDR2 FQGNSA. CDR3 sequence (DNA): TGTGCCAGCAGCTTAGGTGGGGGAGCCTACGAGCAGTACGTC. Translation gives CASSLGGGAYEQYV.

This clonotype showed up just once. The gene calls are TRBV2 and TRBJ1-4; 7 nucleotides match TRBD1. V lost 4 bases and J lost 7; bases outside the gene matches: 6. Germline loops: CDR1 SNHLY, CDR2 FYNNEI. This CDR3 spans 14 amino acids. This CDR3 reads CASSGGGIGEKLFF. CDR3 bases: TGTGCCAGCAGTGGAGGGGGCATTGGTGAAAAACTGTTTTTT. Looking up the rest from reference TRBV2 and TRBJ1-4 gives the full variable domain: EPEVTQTPSHQVTQMGQEVILRCVPISNHLYFYWYRQILGQKVEFLVSFYNNEISEKSEIFDDQFSVERPDGSNFTLKIRSTKLEDSAMYFCASSGGGIGEKLFFGSGTQLSVL.

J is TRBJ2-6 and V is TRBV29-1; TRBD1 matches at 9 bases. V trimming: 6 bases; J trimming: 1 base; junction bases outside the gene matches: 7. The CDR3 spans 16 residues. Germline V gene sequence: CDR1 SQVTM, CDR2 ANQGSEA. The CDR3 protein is CSVWATGGSGANVLTF. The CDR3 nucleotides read TGCAGCGTCTGGGCGACAGGGGGTTCTGGGGCCAACGTCCTGACTTTC.

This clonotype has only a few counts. The CDR3: CASSSLVTTIYF. As DNA, the CDR3 is TGTGCCAGCAGTTCTCTGGTCACTACCATATATTTT. The chain employs TRBV12-3 or TRBV12-4 and TRBJ1-3, with unresolved D. CDR3 size: 12 residues. Deletions cut 4 bases from V and 10 bases from J, with 11 bases between.

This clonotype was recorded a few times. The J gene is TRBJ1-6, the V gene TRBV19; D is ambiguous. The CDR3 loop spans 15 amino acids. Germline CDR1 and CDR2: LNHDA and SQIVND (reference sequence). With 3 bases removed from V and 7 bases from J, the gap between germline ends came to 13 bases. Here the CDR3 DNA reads TGTGCCAGTAGTATGAGGAGGGAATTAAATTCACCCCTCCACTTT. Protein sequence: CASSMRRELNSPLHF.

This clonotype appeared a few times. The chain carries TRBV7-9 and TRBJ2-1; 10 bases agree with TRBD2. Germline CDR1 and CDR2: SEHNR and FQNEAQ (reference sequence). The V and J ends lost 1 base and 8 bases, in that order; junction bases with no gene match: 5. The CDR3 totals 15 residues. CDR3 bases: TGTGCCAGCAGCTTAGGGGCAGCGGGGGGGTATGAGCAGTTCTTC. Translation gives CASSLGAAGGYEQFF.

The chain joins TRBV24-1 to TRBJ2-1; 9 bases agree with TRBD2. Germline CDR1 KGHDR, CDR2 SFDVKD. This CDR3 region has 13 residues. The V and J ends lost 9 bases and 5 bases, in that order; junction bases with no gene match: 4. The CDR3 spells CATGGLADNEQFF. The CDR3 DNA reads TGTGCCACCGGGGGACTAGCAGACAATGAGCAGTTCTTC.

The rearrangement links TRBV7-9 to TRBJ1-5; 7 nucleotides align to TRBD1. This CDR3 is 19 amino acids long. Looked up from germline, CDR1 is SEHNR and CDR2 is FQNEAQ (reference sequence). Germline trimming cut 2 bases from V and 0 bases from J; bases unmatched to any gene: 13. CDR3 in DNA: TGTGCCAGCAGCTTAACGACCGGGACAGATAAACGTAGCAATCAGCCCCAGCATTTT. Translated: CASSLTTGTDKRSNQPQHF.

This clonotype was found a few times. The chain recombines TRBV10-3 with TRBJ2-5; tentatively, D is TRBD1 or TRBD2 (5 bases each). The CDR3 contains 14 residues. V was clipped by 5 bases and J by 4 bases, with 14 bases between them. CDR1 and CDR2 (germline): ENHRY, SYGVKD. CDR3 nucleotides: TGTGCCATCAGTCTAAAGGGGACCGGAGAGACCCAGTACTTC. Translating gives CAISLKGTGETQYF.

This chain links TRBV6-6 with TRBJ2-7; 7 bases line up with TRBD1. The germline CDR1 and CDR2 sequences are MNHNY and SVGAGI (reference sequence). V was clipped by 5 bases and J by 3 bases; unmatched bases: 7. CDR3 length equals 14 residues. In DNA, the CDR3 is TGTGCCAGCAGTGATGGACAGGCGAGCTACGAGCAGTACTTC. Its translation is CASSDGQASYEQYF.

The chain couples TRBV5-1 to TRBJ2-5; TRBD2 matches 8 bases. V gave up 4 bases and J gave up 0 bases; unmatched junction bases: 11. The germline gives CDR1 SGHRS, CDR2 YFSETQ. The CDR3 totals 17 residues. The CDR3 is CASSLPAGGTNQETQYF. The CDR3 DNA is TGCGCCAGCAGCCTGCCCGCGGGGGGAACCAACCAAGAGACCCAGTACTTC.

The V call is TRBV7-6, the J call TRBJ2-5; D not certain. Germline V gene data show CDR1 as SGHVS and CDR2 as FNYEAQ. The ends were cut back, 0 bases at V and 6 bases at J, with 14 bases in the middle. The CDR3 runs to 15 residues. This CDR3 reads CASSLAAAGRKTQYF. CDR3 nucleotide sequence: TGTGCCAGCAGCTTAGCGGCCGCCGGTAGAAAGACCCAGTACTTC.

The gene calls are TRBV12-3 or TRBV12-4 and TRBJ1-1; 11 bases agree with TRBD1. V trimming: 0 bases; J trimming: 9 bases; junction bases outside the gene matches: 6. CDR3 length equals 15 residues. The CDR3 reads CASSLARGQGAKAFF. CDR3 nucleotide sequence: TGTGCCAGCAGTTTAGCGCGAGGACAGGGGGCAAAAGCTTTCTTT.

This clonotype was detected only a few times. CDR3 in DNA: TGTGCCAGCAGTCCAGGGACTAGCGACTACGAGCAGTACGTC. It codes for CASSPGTSDYEQYV. The chain has TRBV28 and TRBJ2-7; 10 bases match TRBD2. Unmatched junction bases numbered 4, after V lost 5 bases and J lost 3 bases. The CDR3 spans 14 residues. CDR1 and CDR2 from the germline V gene are MDHEN and SYDVKM.

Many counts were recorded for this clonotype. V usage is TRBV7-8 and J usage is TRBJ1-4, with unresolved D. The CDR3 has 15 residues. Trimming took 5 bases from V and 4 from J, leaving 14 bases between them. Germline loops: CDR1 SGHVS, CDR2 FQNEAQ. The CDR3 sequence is CASSPVYGFNEKLFF. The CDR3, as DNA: TGTGCCAGCAGCCCCGTCTATGGATTTAATGAAAAACTGTTTTTT.

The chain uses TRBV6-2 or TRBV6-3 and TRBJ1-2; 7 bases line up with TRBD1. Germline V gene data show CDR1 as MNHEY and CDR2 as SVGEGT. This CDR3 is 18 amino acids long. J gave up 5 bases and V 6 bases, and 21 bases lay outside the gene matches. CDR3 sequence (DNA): TGTGCCAGCAGGCCATTCCTGCCCGGCGGGACAGTGACATATGGCTACACCTTC. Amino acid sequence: CASRPFLPGGTVTYGYTF.

The CDR3 DNA follows: TGTGCCAGCAGTTTATCCTTTATCGGACAAGCAAAACCCTATGGCTACACCTTC. Translation: CASSLSFIGQAKPYGYTF. The V and J genes are TRBV27 and TRBJ1-2; D might be TRBD1 (5 bases). Trimming left V 0 bases short and J 4 bases short, with 21 bases between. Germline CDR1 is MNHEY and CDR2 is SMNVEV (reference sequence). The length of the CDR3 is 18 residues.